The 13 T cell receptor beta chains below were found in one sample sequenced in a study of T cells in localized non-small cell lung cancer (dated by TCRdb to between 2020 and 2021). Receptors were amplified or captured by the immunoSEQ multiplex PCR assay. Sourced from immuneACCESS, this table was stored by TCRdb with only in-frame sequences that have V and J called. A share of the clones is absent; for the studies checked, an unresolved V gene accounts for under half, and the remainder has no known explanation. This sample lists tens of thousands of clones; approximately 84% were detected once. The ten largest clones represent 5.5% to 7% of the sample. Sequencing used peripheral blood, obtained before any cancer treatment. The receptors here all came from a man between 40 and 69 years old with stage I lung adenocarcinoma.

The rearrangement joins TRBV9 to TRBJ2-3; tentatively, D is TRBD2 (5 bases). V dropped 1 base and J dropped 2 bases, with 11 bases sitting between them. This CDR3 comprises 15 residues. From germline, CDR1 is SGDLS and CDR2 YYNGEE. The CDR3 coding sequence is TGTGCCAGCAGCGTATGGGTGGGAGACACAGATACGCAGTATTTT. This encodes CASSVWVGDTDTQYF.

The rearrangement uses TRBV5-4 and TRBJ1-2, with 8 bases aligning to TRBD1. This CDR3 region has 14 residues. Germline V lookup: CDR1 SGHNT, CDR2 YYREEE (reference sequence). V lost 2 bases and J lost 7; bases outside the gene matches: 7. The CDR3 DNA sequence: TGTGCCAGCAGCTTCCGGGACAGGTTTTCTGGCTACACCTTC. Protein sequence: CASSFRDRFSGYTF. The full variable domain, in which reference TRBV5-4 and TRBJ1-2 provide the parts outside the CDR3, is ETGVTQSPTHLIKTRGQQVTLRCSSQSGHNTVSWYQQALGQGPQFIFQYYREEENGRGNFPPRFSGLQFPNYSSELNVNALELDDSALYLCASSFRDRFSGYTFGSGTRLTVV.

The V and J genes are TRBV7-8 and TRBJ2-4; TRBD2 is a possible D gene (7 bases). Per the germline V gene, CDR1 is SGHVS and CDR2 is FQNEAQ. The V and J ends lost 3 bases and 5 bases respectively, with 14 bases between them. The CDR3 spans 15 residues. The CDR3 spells CASSFNGGAQNIQYF. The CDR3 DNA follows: TGTGCCAGCAGCTTTAATGGGGGGGCACAAAACATTCAGTACTTC. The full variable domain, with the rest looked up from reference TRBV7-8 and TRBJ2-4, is GAGVSQSPRYKVAKRGQDVALRCDPISGHVSLFWYQQALGQGPEFLTYFQNEAQLDKSGLPSDRFFAERPEGSVSTLKIQRTQQEDSAVYLCASSFNGGAQNIQYFGAGTRLSVL.

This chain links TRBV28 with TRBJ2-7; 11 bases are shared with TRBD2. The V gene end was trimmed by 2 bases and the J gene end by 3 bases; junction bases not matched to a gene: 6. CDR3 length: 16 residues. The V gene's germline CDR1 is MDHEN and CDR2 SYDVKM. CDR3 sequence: CASSLATSGAYYEQYF. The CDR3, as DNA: TGTGCCAGCAGTTTAGCGACTAGCGGGGCATACTACGAGCAGTACTTC.

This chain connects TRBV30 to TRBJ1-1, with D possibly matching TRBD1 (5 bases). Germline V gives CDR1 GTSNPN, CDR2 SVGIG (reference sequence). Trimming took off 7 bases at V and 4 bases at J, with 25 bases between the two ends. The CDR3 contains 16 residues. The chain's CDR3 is CASESPQGGEGTEAFF. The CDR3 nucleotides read TGTGCCTCAGAATCCCCGCAGGGCGGAGAAGGCACTGAAGCTTTCTTT.

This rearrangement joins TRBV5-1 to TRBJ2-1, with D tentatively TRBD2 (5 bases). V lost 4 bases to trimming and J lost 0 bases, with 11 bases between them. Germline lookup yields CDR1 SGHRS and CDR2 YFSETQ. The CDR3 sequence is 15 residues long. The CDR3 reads CASSAGDSSYNEQFF. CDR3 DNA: TGCGCCAGCAGCGCCGGGGATAGCTCCTACAATGAGCAGTTCTTC. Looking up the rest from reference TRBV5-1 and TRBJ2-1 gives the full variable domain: KAGVTQTPRYLIKTRGQQVTLSCSPISGHRSVSWYQQTPGQGLQFLFEYFSETQRNKGNFPGRFSGRQFSNSRSEMNVSTLELGDSALYLCASSAGDSSYNEQFFGPGTRLTVL.

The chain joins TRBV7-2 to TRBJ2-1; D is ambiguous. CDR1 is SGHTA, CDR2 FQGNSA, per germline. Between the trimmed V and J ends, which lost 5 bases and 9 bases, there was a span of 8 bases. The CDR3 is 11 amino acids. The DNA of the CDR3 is TGTGCCAGCAGCCACTTGGTTGAGCAGTTCTTC. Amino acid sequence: CASSHLVEQFF. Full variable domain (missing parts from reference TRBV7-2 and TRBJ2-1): GAGVSQSPSNKVTEKGKDVELRCDPISGHTALYWYRQSLGQGLEFLIYFQGNSAPDKSGLPSDRFSAERTGGSVSTLTIQRTQQEDSAVYLCASSHLVEQFFGPGTRLTVL.

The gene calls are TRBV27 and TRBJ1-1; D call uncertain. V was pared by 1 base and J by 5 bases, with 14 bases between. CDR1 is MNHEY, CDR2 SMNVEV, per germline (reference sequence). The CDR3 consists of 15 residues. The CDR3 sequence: CASSLWAGSKTEAFF. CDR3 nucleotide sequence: TGTGCCAGCAGTTTATGGGCGGGGTCGAAGACTGAAGCTTTCTTT.

CDR3: CASSFPGRDTDTQYF. DNA for the CDR3: TGTGCCAGCAGCTTCCCGGGGAGAGACACAGATACGCAGTATTTT. This chain links TRBV7-3 with TRBJ2-3; D perhaps matches TRBD2 (5 bases). The CDR3 has 15 amino acids. CDR1 and CDR2 from the germline V gene are SGHTA and FQGTGA. V was cut by 3 bases and J by 2 bases, with 12 bases left in between.

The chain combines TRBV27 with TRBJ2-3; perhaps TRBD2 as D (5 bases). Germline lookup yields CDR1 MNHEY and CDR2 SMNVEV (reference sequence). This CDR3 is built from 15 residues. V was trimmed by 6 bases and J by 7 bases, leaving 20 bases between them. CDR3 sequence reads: CASRPSWGLAHTQYF. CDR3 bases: TGTGCCAGCAGACCTAGCTGGGGTTTGGCACATACGCAGTATTTT.

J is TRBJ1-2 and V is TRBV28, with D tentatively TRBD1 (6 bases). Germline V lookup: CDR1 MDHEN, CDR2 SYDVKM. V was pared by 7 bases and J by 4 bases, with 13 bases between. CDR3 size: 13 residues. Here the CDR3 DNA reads TGTGCCAGCACTCCAGGGGCCACCTATGGCTACACCTTC. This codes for CASTPGATYGYTF.

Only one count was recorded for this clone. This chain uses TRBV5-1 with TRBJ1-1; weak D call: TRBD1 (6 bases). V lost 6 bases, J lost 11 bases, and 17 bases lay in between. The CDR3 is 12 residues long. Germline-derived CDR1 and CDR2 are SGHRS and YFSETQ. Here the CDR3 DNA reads TGCGCCAGCAAGGGGGATGGGGTGGAGGCTTTCTTT. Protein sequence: CASKGDGVEAFF.

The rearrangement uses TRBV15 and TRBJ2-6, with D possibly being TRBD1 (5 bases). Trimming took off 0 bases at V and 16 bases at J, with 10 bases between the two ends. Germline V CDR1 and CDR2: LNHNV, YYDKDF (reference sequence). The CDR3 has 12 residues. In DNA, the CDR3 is TGTGCCACCAGCAGAGATATGGCAGGGCTGACTTTC. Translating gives CATSRDMAGLTF.